A single sample gave rise to the 3 T cell receptor beta chains below, sequenced in a study of blood T cell repertoires in COVID-19. Generated by immunoSEQ multiplex PCR, the TCRdb table keeps only in-frame clones and is missing some. The sample holds roughly 250,000 clones, roughly 82% seen once. Sequences were obtained from peripheral blood. These receptors were obtained from a woman older than 75 with active or convalescent COVID-19.

The rearrangement links TRBV2 to TRBJ1-1; 7 bases are shared with TRBD1. V dropped 8 bases and J dropped 0; count of bases not matched to a gene: 6. This CDR3 spans 14 amino acids. The V gene's germline CDR1 is SNHLY and CDR2 FYNNEI. The CDR3 sequence is CASGAGGLNTEAFF. The CDR3 DNA sequence: TGTGCCAGCGGGGCAGGGGGTTTGAACACTGAAGCTTTCTTT.

This chain joins TRBV28 and TRBJ1-3; D is undetermined. The CDR3 is 14 residues long. Per the germline V gene, CDR1 is MDHEN and CDR2 is SYDVKM. Trimming shortened V by 1 base and J by 4 bases, and 8 bases separated the two germline ends. The CDR3 region is CASSLFNRGNTIYF. The CDR3 DNA reads TGTGCCAGCAGTTTATTTAACAGAGGAAACACCATATATTTT.

This rearrangement joins TRBV19 to TRBJ1-5, with D possibly matching TRBD1 (5 bases). The CDR3 covers 16 residues. Trimming removed 5 bases at V and 4 bases at J, with 18 bases between. The V gene's germline CDR1 is LNHDA and CDR2 SQIVND (reference sequence). The CDR3 DNA sequence: TGTGCCAGTAGTGCACGGTGGCAGGGTAGGAATCAGCCCCAGCATTTT. Amino acids: CASSARWQGRNQPQHF.